The rows below give T cell receptor beta chains drawn from one sample of a study of cytomegalovirus exposure and HLA in healthy donors. The table came from immunoSEQ multiplex PCR; TCRdb's copy has only in-frame clones and leaves some out. In the table there are 110,000 to 150,000 clones, about two thirds of which are singletons. Sequenced sample: PBMCs. These receptors all come from a woman aged 60 to 75 in good health and CMV-seropositive. CDR3s include the opening cysteine and the closing phenylalanine or tryptophan. D genes are given only for firm matches. Clone size is not always given. Where it is, it says once, few, many or a class for expanded clones.

D gene,clone size,J gene,CDR3 length,V gene,CDR3 protein,CDR3 DNA
TRBD2,.,TRBJ2-7,13,TRBV5-5,CASSLGREREQYF,TGTGCCAGCAGCTTGGGGCGGGAGAGGGAGCAGTACTTC
.,few,TRBJ1-1,12,TRBV28,CASKEGDTEAFF,TGTGCCAGCAAAGAGGGCGACACTGAAGCTTTCTTT
TRBD1,.,TRBJ1-1,14,TRBV7-9,CASSNPGQGTEAFF,TGTGCCAGCAGCAACCCGGGACAGGGGACTGAAGCTTTCTTT
TRBD2,.,TRBJ2-1,14,TRBV30,CAYRTSGKRNEQFF,TGTGCCTACAGGACTAGCGGGAAGAGAAATGAGCAGTTCTTC
TRBD1,.,TRBJ1-1,13,TRBV6-1,CASRDRDHTEAFF,TGTGCCAGCAGGGACAGGGATCACACTGAAGCTTTCTTT
.,few,TRBJ1-3,16,TRBV28,CASRLGSDWAGNTIYF,TGTGCCAGCAGACTAGGGTCCGACTGGGCTGGAAACACCATATATTTT
.,once,TRBJ2-7,15,TRBV11-2,CASSSDGGHLHEQYF,TGTGCCAGCAGCTCCGACGGTGGGCATTTACACGAGCAGTACTTC
TRBD1,.,TRBJ1-2,13,TRBV28,CASSFGQGKSYTF,TGTGCCAGCAGCTTCGGACAGGGCAAGAGCTACACCTTC
TRBD1,once,TRBJ2-3,14,TRBV29-1,CSADPGTATDTQYF,TGCAGCGCCGATCCTGGGACAGCCACAGATACGCAGTATTTT
.,.,TRBJ2-3,15,TRBV2,CASTNLGQSTDTQYF,TGTGCCAGCACCAACCTAGGACAGAGCACAGATACGCAGTATTTT
TRBD1,.,TRBJ2-7,14,TRBV15,CATSRDRTQGAVYF,TGTGCCACCAGCAGAGATCGAACCCAGGGGGCGGTGTACTTC
.,.,TRBJ2-2,14,TRBV7-2,CASSLSWRAGELFF,TGTGCCAGCAGCTTAAGCTGGAGGGCCGGGGAGCTGTTTTTT
.,.,TRBJ1-1,16,TRBV29-1,CSVEGGVRISNTEAFF,TGCAGCGTTGAAGGGGGCGTCAGGATCTCGAACACTGAAGCTTTCTTT
TRBD1,few,TRBJ1-5,14,TRBV2,CASRGTGGNQPQHF,TGTGCCAGCAGAGGGACAGGGGGCAATCAGCCCCAGCATTTT